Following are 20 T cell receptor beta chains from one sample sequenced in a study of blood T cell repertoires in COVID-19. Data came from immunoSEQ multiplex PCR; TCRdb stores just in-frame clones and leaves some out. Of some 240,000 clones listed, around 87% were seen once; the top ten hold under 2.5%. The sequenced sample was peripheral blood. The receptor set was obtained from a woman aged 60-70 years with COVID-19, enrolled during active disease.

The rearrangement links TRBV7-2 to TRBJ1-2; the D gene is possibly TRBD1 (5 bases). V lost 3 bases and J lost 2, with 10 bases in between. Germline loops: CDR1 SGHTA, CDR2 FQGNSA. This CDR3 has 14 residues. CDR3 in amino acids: CASSFLGVNYGYTF. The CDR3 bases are TGTGCCAGCAGCTTTCTAGGGGTAAACTATGGCTACACCTTC.

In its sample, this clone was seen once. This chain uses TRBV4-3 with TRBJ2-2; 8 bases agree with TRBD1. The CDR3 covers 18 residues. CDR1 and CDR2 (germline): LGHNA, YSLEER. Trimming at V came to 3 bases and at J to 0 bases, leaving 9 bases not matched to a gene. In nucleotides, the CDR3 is TGCGCCAGCAGCCAGGCGGACAGGGCCTCGTCGAACACCGGGGAGCTGTTTTTT. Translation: CASSQADRASSNTGELFF.

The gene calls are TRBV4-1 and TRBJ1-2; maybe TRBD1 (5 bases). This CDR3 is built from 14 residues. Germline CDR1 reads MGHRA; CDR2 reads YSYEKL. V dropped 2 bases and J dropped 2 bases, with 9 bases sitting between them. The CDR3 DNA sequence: TGCGCCAGCAGCCAATCAACAGGAAACTATGGCTACACCTTC. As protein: CASSQSTGNYGYTF.

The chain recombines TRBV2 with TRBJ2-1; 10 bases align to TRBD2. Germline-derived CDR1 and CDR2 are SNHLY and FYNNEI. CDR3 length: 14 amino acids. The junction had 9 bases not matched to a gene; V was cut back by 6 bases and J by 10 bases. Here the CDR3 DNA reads TGTGCCAGCAGGTGGGCTAGCGGGGGTCCAGAGCAGTTCTTC. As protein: CASRWASGGPEQFF.

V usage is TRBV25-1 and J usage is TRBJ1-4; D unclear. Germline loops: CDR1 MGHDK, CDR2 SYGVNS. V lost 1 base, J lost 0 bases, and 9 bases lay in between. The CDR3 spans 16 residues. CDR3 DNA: TGTGCCAGCAGTGAATTCGCGGGGACAACTAATGAAAAACTGTTTTTT. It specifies CASSEFAGTTNEKLFF.

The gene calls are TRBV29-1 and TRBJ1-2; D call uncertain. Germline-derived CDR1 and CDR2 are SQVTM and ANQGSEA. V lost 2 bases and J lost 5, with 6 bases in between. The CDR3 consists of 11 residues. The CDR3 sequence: CSVEQRYGYTF. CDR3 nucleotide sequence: TGCAGCGTTGAACAGAGGTATGGCTACACCTTC.

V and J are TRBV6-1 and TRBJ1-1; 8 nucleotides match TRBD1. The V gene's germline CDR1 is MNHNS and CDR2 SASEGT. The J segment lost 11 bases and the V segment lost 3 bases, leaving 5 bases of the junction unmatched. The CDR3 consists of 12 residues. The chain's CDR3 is CASSERQGNAFF. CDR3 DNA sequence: TGTGCCAGCAGTGAGAGACAGGGGAACGCTTTCTTT.

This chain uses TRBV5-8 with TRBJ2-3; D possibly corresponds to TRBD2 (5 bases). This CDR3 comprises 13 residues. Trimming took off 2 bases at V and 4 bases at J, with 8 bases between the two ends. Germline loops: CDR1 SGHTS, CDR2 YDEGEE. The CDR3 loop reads CASSFFGADTQYF. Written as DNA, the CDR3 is TGTGCCAGCAGCTTCTTCGGGGCAGATACGCAGTATTTT.

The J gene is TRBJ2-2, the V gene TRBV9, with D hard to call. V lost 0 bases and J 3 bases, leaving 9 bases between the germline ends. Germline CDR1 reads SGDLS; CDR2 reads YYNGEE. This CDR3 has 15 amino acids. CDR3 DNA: TGTGCCAGCAGCGTAGATGGGCAGTACACCGGGGAGCTGTTTTTT. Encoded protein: CASSVDGQYTGELFF.

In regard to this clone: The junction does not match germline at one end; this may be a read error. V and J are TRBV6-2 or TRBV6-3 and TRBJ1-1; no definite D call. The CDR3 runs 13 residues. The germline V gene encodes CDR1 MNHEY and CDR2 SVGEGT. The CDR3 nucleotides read TGTGCCAGCAGTTATATCATAGAGACTGCAGCTTTCTTT. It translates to CASSYIIETAAFF.

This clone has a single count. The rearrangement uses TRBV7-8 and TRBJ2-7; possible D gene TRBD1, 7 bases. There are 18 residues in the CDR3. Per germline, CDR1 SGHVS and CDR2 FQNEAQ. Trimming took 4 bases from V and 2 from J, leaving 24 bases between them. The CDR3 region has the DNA TGTGCCAGCAGCTCTAGCAGGGGGTCGTACGGACTAACCTACGAGCAGTACTTC. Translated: CASSSSRGSYGLTYEQYF.

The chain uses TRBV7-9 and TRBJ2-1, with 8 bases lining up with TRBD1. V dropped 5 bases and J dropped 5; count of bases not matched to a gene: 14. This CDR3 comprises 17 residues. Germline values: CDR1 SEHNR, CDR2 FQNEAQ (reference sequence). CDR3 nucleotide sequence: TGTGCCAGCAGCCCTACCGACAGGGGTAACGCGGACAATGAGCAGTTCTTC. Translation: CASSPTDRGNADNEQFF.

The CDR3 loop reads CASSQKGGGSGNTIYF. The CDR3 DNA sequence: TGTGCCAGCAGCCAGAAAGGGGGGGGCTCTGGAAACACCATATATTTT. The rearrangement links TRBV4-2 to TRBJ1-3; D is perhaps TRBD1 (6 bases). There are 16 residues in the CDR3. Germline V lookup: CDR1 LGHNA, CDR2 YNFKEQ. Trimming left V 3 bases short and J 0 bases short, with 12 bases between.

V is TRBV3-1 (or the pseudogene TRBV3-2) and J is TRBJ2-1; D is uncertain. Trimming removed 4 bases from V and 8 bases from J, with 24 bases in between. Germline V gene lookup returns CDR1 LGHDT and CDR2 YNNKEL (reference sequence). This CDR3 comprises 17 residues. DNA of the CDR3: TGTGCCAGCAGCCTCGGCCCGGGTCCAGCCGACGGAGATGAGCAGTTCTTC. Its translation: CASSLGPGPADGDEQFF.

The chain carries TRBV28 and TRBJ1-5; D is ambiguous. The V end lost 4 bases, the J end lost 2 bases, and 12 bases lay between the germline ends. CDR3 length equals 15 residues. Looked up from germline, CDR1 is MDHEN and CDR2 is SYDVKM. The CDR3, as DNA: TGTGCCAGCAGTTCGAGGGTGAGGGGCAATCAGCCCCAGCATTTT. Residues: CASSSRVRGNQPQHF.

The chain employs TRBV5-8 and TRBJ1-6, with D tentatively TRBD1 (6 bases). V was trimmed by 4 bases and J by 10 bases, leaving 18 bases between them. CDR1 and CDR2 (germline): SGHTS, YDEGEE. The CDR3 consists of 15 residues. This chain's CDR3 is CASSPLRQVPSPLHF. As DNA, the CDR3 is TGTGCCAGCAGCCCCCTTCGACAGGTCCCCTCACCCCTCCACTTT.

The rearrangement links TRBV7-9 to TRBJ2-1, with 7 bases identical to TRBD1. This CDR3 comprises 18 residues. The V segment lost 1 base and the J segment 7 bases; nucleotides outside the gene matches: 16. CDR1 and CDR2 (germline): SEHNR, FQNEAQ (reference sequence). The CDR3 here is CASSLGRYRVGQSNEQFF. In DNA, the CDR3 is TGTGCCAGCAGCTTAGGGCGGTATCGGGTGGGACAGTCAAATGAGCAGTTCTTC.

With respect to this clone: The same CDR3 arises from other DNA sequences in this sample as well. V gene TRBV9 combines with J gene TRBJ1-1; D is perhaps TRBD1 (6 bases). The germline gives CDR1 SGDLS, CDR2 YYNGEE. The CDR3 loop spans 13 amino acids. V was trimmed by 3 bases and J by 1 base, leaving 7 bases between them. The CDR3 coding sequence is TGTGCCAGCAGCGAGACAGGGAACACTGAAGCTTTCTTT. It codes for CASSETGNTEAFF.

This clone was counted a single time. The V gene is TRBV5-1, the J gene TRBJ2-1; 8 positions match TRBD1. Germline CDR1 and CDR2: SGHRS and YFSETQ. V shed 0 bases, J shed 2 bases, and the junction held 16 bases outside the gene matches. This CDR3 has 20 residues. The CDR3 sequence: CASSLEAGGFRSPPYNEQFF. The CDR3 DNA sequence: TGCGCCAGCAGCTTGGAGGCAGGGGGCTTTCGAAGCCCCCCCTACAATGAGCAGTTCTTC.

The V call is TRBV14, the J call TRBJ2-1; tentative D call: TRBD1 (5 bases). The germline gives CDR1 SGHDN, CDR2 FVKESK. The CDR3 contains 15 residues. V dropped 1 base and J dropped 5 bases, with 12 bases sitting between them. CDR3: CASSQVGRRDNEQFF. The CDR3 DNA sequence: TGTGCCAGCAGCCAAGTAGGACGCAGGGACAATGAGCAGTTCTTC.